This T cell receptor beta chain was found in a study of radiotherapy plus CTLA-4 blockade in lung cancer. The wider study: In 18% of patients, objective responses were seen; 30% to 35% had disease control. Study-wide results and limits: How blood T cell clones changed early, along with interferon-beta, reportedly forecast response best. TCR clones of tumor origin grew in blood after radiotherapy plus ipilimumab.

Trimming left V 4 bases short and J 2 bases short, with 10 bases between. Looked up from germline, CDR1 is SGHDT and CDR2 is YYEEEE. The length of the CDR3 is 14 residues. Treatment of patients with chemo-refractory metastatic non-small-cell lung cancer consisted of focal radiation plus CTLA-4 blockade with ipilimumab. Generated by immunoSEQ multiplex PCR, the TCRdb table keeps only in-frame clones and is missing some. The sample contains about 41,000 clones, less than 85% of which appear only once. Comment on this clone: Its antigen is unidentified.

This receptor was obtained from a human donor with non-small cell lung cancer who had stable disease on radiotherapy plus ipilimumab. The source material was peripheral blood, sampled from a patient treated with radiotherapy plus ipilimumab. The V gene is TRBV5-6, the J gene TRBJ1-5, with D possibly matching TRBD1 (5 bases). The CDR3 spells CASSPGTGNQPQHF. In DNA, the CDR3 is TGTGCCAGCAGCCCCGGGACTGGCAATCAGCCCCAGCATTTT.